This entry concerns a single TCR beta chain. This sample is part of a study of blood T cell repertoires in COVID-19. Study summary: COVID-19 samples from acute and convalescent phases originated in the United States, Italy and Spain.

Produced via immunoSEQ multiplex PCR; TCRdb's table is partial and in-frame only. This repertoire shows about 160,000 clones, 80% to 90% found once; its top ten account for around 5.4%. Sequencing input: peripheral blood. This clonotype originated in a woman in her fifties or sixties with COVID-19, enrolled during active disease.

The CDR3 protein is CASSFSALAGGPTEETQYF. CDR3 nucleotide sequence: TGTGCCAGCAGCTTTAGCGCCCTAGCGGGGGGACCCACGGAAGAGACCCAGTACTTC. The rearrangement uses TRBV5-5 and TRBJ2-5; 11 bases fit TRBD2. The germline V gene has CDR1 SGHKS and CDR2 YYEKEE (reference sequence). V was clipped by 2 bases and J by 3 bases; unmatched bases: 15. The CDR3 consists of 19 residues.